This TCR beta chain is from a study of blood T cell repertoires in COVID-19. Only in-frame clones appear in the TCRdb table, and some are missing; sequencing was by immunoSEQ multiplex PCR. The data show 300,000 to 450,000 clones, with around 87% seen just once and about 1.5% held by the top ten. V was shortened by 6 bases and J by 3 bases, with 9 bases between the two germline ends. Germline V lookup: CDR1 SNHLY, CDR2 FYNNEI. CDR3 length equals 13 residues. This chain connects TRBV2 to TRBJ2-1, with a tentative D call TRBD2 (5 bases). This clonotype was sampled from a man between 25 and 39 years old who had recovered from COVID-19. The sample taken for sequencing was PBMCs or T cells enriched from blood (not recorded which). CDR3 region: CASSIDYYNEQFF. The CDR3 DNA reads TGTGCCAGCAGCATCGACTACTACAATGAGCAGTTCTTC.